Included here is one T cell receptor beta chain sequence, with context. Its antigen is unidentified. One end of the junction does not line up with germline, which may come from a read error. The SP2 primer and nested alpha and beta constant region primers amplified ligated cDNA in four rounds. TCRdb ran MiXCR on the UMI-ligation and nested PCR reads and lists one entry per CDR3 protein. The data contain tens of thousands of distinct CDR3 sequences, less than 8.5% of them seen just once; the ten biggest clones take up approximately 3%. This sample is drawn from a study of naive and memory T cell subsets. General study findings and limits: Reportedly, tuberculin skin test sites gave far more TCRs than other biopsies. Tuberculin site TCR excess was interpreted as type IV hypersensitivity infiltration.

Germline CDR1 and CDR2: SGHRS and YFSETQ. The length of the CDR3 is 14 residues. Treatment meaning: skin biopsy from PPD injection site in Mantoux-positive individual. TCR cDNA received a 3' ligated oligonucleotide that carried a UMI. Skin biopsies came from PPD injection sites in Mantoux-positive individuals. Unsorted total RNA, about 1 to 1000 ng, was DNase treated before reverse transcription. V and J are TRBV5-1 and TRBJ2-3; D uncertain. Sequenced here: skin, sampled from a tuberculin skin test site. The receptor comes from an adult in good health. The CDR3 reads CASGFSSVRDTQYF. DNA of the CDR3: TGCGCCAGCGGCTTCTCAAGCGTCAGGGATACGCAGTATTTT.